The present TCR beta chain was sequenced within a study of CD4 T cells in relation to SARS-CoV-2 and coronaviruses. As for this clone: Its specificity is unknown.

CD4+ T cells from unexposed donors were obtained before the COVID-19 pandemic (2011-2018). After approximately ten days of culture, CD4+ T cells were isolated. Germline V gene sequence: CDR1 SQVTM, CDR2 ANQGSEA. Trimming removed 2 bases from V and 2 bases from J; junction bases left unmatched: 3. The CDR3 sequence is 15 residues long. Using immunoSEQ multiplex PCR, the repertoire was profiled, and TCRdb retains in-frame clones only, with some absent. The sample includes about 30,000 clones, approximately 80% of them seen just once. The sequenced material came from CD4+ T cells from PBMCs, cultured in vitro. The receptor's source is a human donor in good health. The chain couples TRBV29-1 to TRBJ2-6, with 7 bases matching TRBD1. CDR3 region: CSVESQGAGANVLTF. The CDR3 DNA is TGCAGCGTTGAAAGTCAGGGGGCTGGGGCCAACGTCCTGACTTTC.